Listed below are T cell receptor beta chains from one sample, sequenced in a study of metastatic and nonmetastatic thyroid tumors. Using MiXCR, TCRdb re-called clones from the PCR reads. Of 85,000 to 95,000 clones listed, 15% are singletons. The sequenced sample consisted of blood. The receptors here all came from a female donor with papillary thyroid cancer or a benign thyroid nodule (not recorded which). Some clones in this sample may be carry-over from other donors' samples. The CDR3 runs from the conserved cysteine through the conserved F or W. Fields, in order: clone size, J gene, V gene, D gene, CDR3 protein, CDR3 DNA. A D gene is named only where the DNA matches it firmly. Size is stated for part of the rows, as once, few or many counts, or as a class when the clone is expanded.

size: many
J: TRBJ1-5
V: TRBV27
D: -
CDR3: CASSPGLNQPQHF
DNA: TGTGCCAGCAGTCCGGGACTTAATCAGCCCCAGCATTTT

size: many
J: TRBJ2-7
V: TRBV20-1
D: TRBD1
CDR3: CSARLNRGNSYEQYF
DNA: TGCAGTGCTAGACTTAACAGGGGGAACTCCTACGAGCAGTACTTC

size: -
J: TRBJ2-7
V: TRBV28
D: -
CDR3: CASSWASVQGDEQYF
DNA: TGTGCCAGCAGTTGGGCTAGCGTCCAAGGTGACGAGCAGTACTTC

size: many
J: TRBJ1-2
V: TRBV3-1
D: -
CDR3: CASSQGLDGGYTF
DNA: TGTGCCAGCAGCCAAGGGTTAGATGGAGGCTACACCTTC

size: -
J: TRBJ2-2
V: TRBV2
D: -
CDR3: CASSGEQYTWDLFF
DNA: TGTGCCAGCAGCGGGGAACAGTACACCTGGGATCTTTTTTTT

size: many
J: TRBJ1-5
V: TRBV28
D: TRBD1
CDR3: CASSFPGTESNQPQHF
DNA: TGTGCCAGCAGTTTTCCCGGGACAGAGAGCAATCAGCCCCAGCATTTT

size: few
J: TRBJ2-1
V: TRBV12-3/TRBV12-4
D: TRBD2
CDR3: CASSSPGPAGLDEQFF
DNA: TGTGCCAGCAGTTCACCTGGACCAGCGGGGTTGGATGAGCAGTTCTTC

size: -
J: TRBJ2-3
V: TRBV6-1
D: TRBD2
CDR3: CASSPTSWGGTQYF
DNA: TGTGCCAGCAGTCCGACTAGCTGGGGGGGTACGCAGTATTTT

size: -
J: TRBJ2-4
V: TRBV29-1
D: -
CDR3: CSAADLDGENIQYF
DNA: TGTAGCGCCGCGGACTTGGACGGCGAAAACATTCAGTACTTC

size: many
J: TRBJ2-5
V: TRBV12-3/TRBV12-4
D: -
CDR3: CASSWGLQETQYF
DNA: TGTGCCAGCAGTTGGGGACTTCAAGAGACCCAGTACTTC

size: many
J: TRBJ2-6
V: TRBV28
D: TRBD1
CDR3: CASSTRTGDGVLTF
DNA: TGTGCCAGCAGTACAAGGACAGGGGACGGCGTCCTGACTTTC

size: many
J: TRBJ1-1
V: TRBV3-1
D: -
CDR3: CASSPRRTNTEAFF
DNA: TGTGCCAGCAGCCCGCGCAGGACGAACACTGAAGCTTTCTTT

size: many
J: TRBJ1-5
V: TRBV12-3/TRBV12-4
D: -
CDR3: CASSHTWDSNQPQHF
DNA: TGTGCCAGCAGTCATACCTGGGATAGCAATCAGCCCCAGCATTTT

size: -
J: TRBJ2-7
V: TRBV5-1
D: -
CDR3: CASSLTCRQYF
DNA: TGCGCCAGCAGCTTAACATGTCGACAGTACTTC

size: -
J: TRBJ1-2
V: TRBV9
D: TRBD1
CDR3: CASSLPLSRGYGYTF
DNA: TGTGCCAGCAGCCTACCATTGAGCAGGGGGTATGGCTACACCTTC

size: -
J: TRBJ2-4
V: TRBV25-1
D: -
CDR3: CASATLKGDIQYF
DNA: TGTGCCAGCGCCACCCTAAAGGGGGACATTCAGTACTTC

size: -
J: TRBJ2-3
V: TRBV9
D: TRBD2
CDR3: CASSGEVSGARTDTQYF
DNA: TGTGCCAGCAGCGGAGAGGTCAGCGGGGCCCGCACAGATACGCAGTATTTT

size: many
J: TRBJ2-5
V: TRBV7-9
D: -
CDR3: CASSVGTGQETQYF
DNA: TGTGCCAGCAGCGTCGGGACTGGGCAAGAGACCCAGTACTTC

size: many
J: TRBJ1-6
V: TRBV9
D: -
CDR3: CASSVASGFGSPLHF
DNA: TGTGCCAGCAGCGTAGCGTCAGGGTTTGGTTCACCCCTCCACTTT

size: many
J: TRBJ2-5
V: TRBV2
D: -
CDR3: CASQFIWNQETQYF
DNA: TGTGCCAGCCAATTTATCTGGAATCAAGAGACCCAGTACTTC

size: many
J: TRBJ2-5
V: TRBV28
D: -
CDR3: CASSPLEEGMETQYF
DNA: TGTGCCAGCAGTCCCCTCGAAGAGGGAATGGAGACCCAGTACTTC

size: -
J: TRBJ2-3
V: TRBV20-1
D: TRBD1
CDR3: CSARRQGADTQYF
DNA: TGCAGCGCTAGAAGACAGGGAGCAGATACGCAGTATTTT

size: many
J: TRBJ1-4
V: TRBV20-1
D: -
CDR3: CSARTRRDATNEKLFF
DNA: TGCAGTGCTAGAACCAGGAGAGATGCAACTAATGAAAAACTGTTTTTT

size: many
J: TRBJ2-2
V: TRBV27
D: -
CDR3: CASSLESGQNTGELFF
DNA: TGTGCCAGCAGTTTAGAGTCGGGACAGAACACCGGGGAGCTGTTTTTT

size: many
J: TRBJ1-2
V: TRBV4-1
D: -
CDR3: CASSQVFTGPDYGYTF
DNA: TGCGCCAGCAGCCAAGTTTTCACAGGGCCCGACTATGGCTACACCTTC

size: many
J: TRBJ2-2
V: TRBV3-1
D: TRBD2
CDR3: CASSVSSGGLTTGELFF
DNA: TGTGCCAGCAGCGTCTCTAGCGGGGGGTTGACCACCGGGGAGCTGTTTTTT

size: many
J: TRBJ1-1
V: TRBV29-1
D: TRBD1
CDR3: CSVRDSLYTEAFF
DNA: TGCAGCGTCCGGGACAGCTTATACACTGAAGCTTTCTTT

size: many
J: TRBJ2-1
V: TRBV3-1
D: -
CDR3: CASSQPRQTYNEQFF
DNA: TGTGCCAGCAGCCAACCCCGACAGACCTACAATGAGCAGTTCTTC

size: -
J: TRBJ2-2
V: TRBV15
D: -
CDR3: CATSRDLDWVETWELFF
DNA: TGTGCCACCAGCAGAGATCTGGACTGGGTTGAAACCTGGGAGCTGTTTTTT

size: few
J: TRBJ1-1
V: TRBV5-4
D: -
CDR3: CASSSGGMNTEAFF
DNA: TGTGCCAGCAGCTCGGGGGGTATGAACACTGAAGCTTTCTTT

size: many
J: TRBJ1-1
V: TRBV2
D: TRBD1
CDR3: CASRQGGSTEAFF
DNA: TGTGCCAGTAGGCAGGGGGGGTCCACTGAAGCTTTCTTT

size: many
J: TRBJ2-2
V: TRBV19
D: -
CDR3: CASNTPTGPGELFF
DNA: TGTGCCAGCAATACCCCGACAGGACCCGGGGAGCTGTTTTTT

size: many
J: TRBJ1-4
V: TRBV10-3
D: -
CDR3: CAIRDLNEKLFF
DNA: TGTGCCATCCGGGACCTTAATGAAAAACTGTTTTTT

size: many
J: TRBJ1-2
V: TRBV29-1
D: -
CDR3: CSVRGSGGGEGYGYTF
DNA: TGCAGCGTTCGGGGCTCCGGGGGGGGGGAGGGATATGGCTACACCTTC

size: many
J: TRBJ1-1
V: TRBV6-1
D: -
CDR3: CRGGVEAFF
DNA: TGTAGGGGGGGGGTCGAAGCTTTCTTT

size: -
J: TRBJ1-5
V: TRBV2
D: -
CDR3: CVSSGTGSRGQPQHF
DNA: TGTGTCAGCAGTGGAACAGGTTCCCGGGGTCAGCCCCAGCATTTT

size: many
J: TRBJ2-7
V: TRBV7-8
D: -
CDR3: CASALIGREAASQYF
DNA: TGTGCCAGCGCATTGATTGGCCGTGAGGCAGCGTCGCAGTACTTC

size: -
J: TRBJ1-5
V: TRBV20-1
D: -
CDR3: CSARGENDQPQHF
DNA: TGCAGTGCCAGGGGCGAGAACGATCAGCCCCAGCATTTT

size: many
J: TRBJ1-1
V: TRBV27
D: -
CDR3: CASSLSFGALNTEAFF
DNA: TGTGCCAGCAGTTTATCGTTCGGGGCCCTGAACACTGAAGCTTTCTTT

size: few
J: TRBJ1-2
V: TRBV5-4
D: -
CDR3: CASSSVRDQNYGYTF
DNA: TGTGCCAGCAGCTCGGTCCGGGACCAAAACTATGGCTACACCTTC

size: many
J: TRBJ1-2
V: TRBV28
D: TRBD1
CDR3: CASSSQGLGGYTF
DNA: TGTGCCAGCAGTTCACAGGGGCTAGGCGGCTACACCTTC

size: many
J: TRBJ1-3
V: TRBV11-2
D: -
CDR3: CASSPMNTIYF
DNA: TGTGCCAGCAGCCCGATGAACACCATATATTTT

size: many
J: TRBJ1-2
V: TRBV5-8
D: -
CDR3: CASSLRRNYGYTF
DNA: TGTGCCAGCAGCTTGAGGAGGAACTATGGCTACACCTTC

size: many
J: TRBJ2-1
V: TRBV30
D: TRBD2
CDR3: CAWRSGTSGGARDEQFF
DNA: TGTGCCTGGAGGTCCGGGACTAGCGGGGGGGCCAGGGATGAGCAGTTCTTC

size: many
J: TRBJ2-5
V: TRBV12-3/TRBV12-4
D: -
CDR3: CASSQRGGSYF
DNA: TGTGCCAGCAGCCAAAGGGGGGGGAGTTACTTC

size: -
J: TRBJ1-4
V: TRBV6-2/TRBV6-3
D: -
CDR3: CASSYLRDGHGELFF
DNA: TGTGCCAGCAGTTACTTGCGGGACGGCCATGGAGAACTGTTTTTT

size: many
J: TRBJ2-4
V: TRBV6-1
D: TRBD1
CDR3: CASSERVLGTDIAKNIQYF
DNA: TGTGCCAGCAGTGAAAGGGTCTTGGGGACAGATATAGCCAAAAACATTCAGTACTTC

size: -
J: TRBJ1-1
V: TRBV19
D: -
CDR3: CASSIQGWVRVGMNTEAFF
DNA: TGTGCCAGTAGTATTCAGGGCTGGGTCAGGGTTGGGATGAACACTGAAGCTTTCTTT

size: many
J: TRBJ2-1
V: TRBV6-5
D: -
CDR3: CASSYLALTYNEQFF
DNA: TGTGCCAGCAGTTACTTGGCCCTCACCTACAATGAGCAGTTCTTC

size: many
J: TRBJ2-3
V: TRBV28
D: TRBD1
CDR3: CASSPRQGARTDTQYF
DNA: TGTGCCAGCAGCCCCCGACAGGGGGCGAGGACAGATACGCAGTATTTT

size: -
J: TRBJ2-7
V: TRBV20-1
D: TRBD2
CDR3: CSSRIAGGPYEQYF
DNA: TGCAGTTCCAGAATAGCGGGGGGCCCCTACGAGCAGTACTTC

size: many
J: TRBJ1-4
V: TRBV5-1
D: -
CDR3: CASSYRGRDEKLFF
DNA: TGCGCCAGCAGCTACCGTGGACGGGATGAAAAACTGTTTTTT

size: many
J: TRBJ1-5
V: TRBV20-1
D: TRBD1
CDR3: CSAIDTRQGNQPQHF
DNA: TGCAGTGCCATTGACACTCGACAGGGGAATCAGCCCCAGCATTTT

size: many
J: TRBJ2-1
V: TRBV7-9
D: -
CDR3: CASSPTEYNEQFF
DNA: TGTGCCAGCAGCCCGACAGAGTACAATGAGCAGTTCTTC